This T cell receptor beta chain came from a study of blood T cell repertoires in COVID-19. Study information: Some COVID-19 samples were acute and others convalescent; all came from the United States, Italy and Spain. T cells, B-cell-depleted T cells, or PBMCs provided the cDNA or gDNA that served as material.

In the study's own analysis: Estimated nucleated cell counts came from reference gene primer amplification. Repertoires were generated with immunoSEQ multiplex PCR, while TCRdb's copy carries only in-frame clones and drops some. For V, J and clone size, that table is used; D and trimming come from the DNA. Here the sample spans 20,000 or so clones, over 75% being singletons. The ends were cut back, 3 bases at V and 0 bases at J, with 12 bases in the middle. In germline, CDR1 is SGHTA, CDR2 FQGNSA. The CDR3 sequence is 16 residues long. The material sequenced was peripheral blood. J is TRBJ2-1 and V is TRBV7-2; D is perhaps TRBD1 (6 bases). The clonotype originates from a human donor in a cohort sampled during active COVID-19. CDR3 coding DNA: TGTGCCAGCAGCTTCCCCCGCAGGGGCTCCTACAATGAGCAGTTCTTC. Its protein is CASSFPRRGSYNEQFF.